A single sample is the source of the 2 T cell receptor beta chains below, sequenced in a study of neurological immune-mediated disorders. TCRdb re-derived calls from the 5' RACE reads in MiXCR, one entry per CDR3 protein. The sample has fewer than 110,000 distinct CDR3 sequences, about a tenth seen once; the top ten hold approximately 3.1%. The time point is: longitudinal time-point 3. The sequencing sample was made of PBMCs. All receptors come from a female donor with HTLV-1-associated myelopathy (HAM/TSP).

Ten or more counts support this clonotype. The chain links TRBV28 to TRBJ2-3; 8 bases fit TRBD2. Per the germline V gene, CDR1 is MDHEN and CDR2 is SYDVKM. The CDR3 contains 16 residues. V was clipped by 4 bases and J by 1 base; unmatched bases: 7. CDR3 sequence: CASSSPAGEGTDTQYF. The CDR3 bases are TGTGCCAGCAGTTCCCCAGCGGGGGAAGGCACAGATACGCAGTATTTT.

This clonotype was counted many times. The V and J genes are TRBV5-1 and TRBJ2-5; 8 positions match TRBD2. The CDR3 length is 14 residues. CDR1 and CDR2 from the germline V gene are SGHRS and YFSETQ. The J segment lost 5 bases and the V segment lost 4 bases, leaving 7 bases of the junction unmatched. CDR3 protein: CASSPGRASETQYF. Here the CDR3 DNA reads TGCGCCAGCAGCCCCGGGAGGGCCTCCGAGACCCAGTACTTC. Full variable domain (rest looked up from reference TRBV5-1 and TRBJ2-5): KAGVTQTPRYLIKTRGQQVTLSCSPISGHRSVSWYQQTPGQGLQFLFEYFSETQRNKGNFPGRFSGRQFSNSRSEMNVSTLELGDSALYLCASSPGRASETQYFGPGTRLLVL.